This TCR beta chain was sequenced during a study of blood T cell repertoires in COVID-19. Study-wide background: The United States, Italy and Spain supplied acute and convalescent COVID-19 samples. PBMCs, B-cell-depleted T cells, or T cells were the source of the cDNA or gDNA that made up the material.

Seattle participants joined during active infection and were tracked over time. Sequencing used immunoSEQ multiplex PCR; TCRdb keeps in-frame clones, though not all of them. The sample has approximately 210,000 clones; 85% to 90% are singletons. This CDR3 has 16 amino acids. The V and J ends lost 5 bases and 1 base, in that order; junction bases with no gene match: 8. From germline, CDR1 is SGHNT and CDR2 YYREEE (reference sequence). The V call is TRBV5-4, the J call TRBJ2-1; 8 bases line up with TRBD2. This clonotype was sampled from a man aged 50-59 years with COVID-19, enrolled during active disease. The specimen sequenced was peripheral blood. The CDR3 DNA follows: TGTGCCAGCAGATACTATAGCGGGGATTCCTACAATGAGCAGTTCTTC. Amino acid sequence: CASRYYSGDSYNEQFF. Variable domain in full (rest from reference TRBV5-4 and TRBJ2-1): ETGVTQSPTHLIKTRGQQVTLRCSSQSGHNTVSWYQQALGQGPQFIFQYYREEENGRGNFPPRFSGLQFPNYSSELNVNALELDDSALYLCASRYYSGDSYNEQFFGPGTRLTVL.